Listed here are 3 T cell receptor beta chains from one sample, sequenced in a study of radiotherapy plus CTLA-4 blockade in lung cancer. Clones were read by immunoSEQ multiplex PCR, and TCRdb kept only the in-frame ones, dropping some. The table lists some 110,000 clones, 81% of them singletons. Sequencing used peripheral blood, obtained from a patient treated with radiotherapy plus ipilimumab. Receptors were obtained from a human donor with non-small cell lung cancer that progressed on radiotherapy plus ipilimumab. Some clones in this sample may be carry-over from other donors' samples.

This chain joins TRBV11-1 and TRBJ1-2; maybe TRBD1 (6 bases). There are 14 residues in the CDR3. V was pared by 6 bases and J by 8 bases, with 19 bases between. Germline V CDR1 and CDR2: SGHAT, FQDESV (reference sequence). The CDR3 DNA reads as TGTGCCAGCAGGCCCAACAGGGACTTGGAAGGCTACACCTTC. Encoded protein: CASRPNRDLEGYTF.

V and J are TRBV28 and TRBJ2-7; the match to TRBD2 covers 12 bases. The ends lost 6 bases at V and 7 bases at J; junction bases unmatched: 10. The CDR3 extends over 15 amino acids. Germline V gene lookup returns CDR1 MDHEN and CDR2 SYDVKM. The chain's CDR3 is CASSMLAGGPGEQYF. Written as DNA, the CDR3 is TGTGCCAGCAGCATGCTAGCGGGGGGGCCTGGGGAGCAGTACTTC.

Here the CDR3 DNA reads TGTGCCAGCAGCCCGAGACCGGGCAGCCTCGAGCAGTACTTC. Translation: CASSPRPGSLEQYF. The J gene is TRBJ2-7, the V gene TRBV7-2, with D hard to call. The germline CDR1 and CDR2 sequences are SGHTA and FQGNSA. The CDR3 loop spans 14 amino acids. V was shortened by 5 bases and J by 6 bases, with 17 bases between the two germline ends. Filled out from reference TRBV7-2 and TRBJ2-7, the complete variable domain reads GAGVSQSPSNKVTEKGKDVELRCDPISGHTALYWYRQSLGQGLEFLIYFQGNSAPDKSGLPSDRFSAERTGGSVSTLTIQRTQQEDSAVYLCASSPRPGSLEQYFGPGTRLTVT.